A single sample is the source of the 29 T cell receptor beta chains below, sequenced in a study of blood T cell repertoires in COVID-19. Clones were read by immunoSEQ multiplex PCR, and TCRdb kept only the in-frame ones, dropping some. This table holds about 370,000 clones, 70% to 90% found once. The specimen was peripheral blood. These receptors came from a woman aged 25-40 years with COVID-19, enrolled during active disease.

The CDR3 nucleotides are TGTGCCAGCAGCAAATACAATGAGCAGTTCTTC. Translation: CASSKYNEQFF. The chain links TRBV6-5 to TRBJ2-1; D is uncertain. The CDR3 consists of 11 residues. Looked up from germline, CDR1 is MNHEY and CDR2 is SVGAGI. Trimming stripped 6 bases from V and 4 bases from J, with 4 bases between.

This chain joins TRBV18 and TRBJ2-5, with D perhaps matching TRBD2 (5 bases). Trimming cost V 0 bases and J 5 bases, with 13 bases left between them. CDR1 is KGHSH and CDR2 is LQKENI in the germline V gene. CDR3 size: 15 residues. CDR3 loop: CASSPPASPLETQYF. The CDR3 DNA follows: TGTGCCAGCTCACCACCGGCTAGCCCCCTCGAGACCCAGTACTTC. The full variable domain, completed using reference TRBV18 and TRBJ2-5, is NAGVMQNPRHLVRRRGQEARLRCSPMKGHSHVYWYRQLPEEGLKFMVYLQKENIIDESGMPKERFSAEFPKEGPSILRIQQVVRGDSAAYFCASSPPASPLETQYFGPGTRLLVL.

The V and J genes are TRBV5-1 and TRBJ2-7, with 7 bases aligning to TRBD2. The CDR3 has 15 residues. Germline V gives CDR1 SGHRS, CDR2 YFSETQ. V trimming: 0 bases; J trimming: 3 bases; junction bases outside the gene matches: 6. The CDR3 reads CASSLVGGSFYEQYF. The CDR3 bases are TGCGCCAGCAGCTTGGTGGGGGGGTCCTTCTACGAGCAGTACTTC.

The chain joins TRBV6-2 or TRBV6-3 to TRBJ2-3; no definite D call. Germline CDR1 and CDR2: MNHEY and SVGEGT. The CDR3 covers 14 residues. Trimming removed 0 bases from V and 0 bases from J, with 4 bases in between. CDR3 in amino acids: CASSYSRSTDTQYF. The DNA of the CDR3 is TGTGCCAGCAGTTACTCACGGAGCACAGATACGCAGTATTTT.

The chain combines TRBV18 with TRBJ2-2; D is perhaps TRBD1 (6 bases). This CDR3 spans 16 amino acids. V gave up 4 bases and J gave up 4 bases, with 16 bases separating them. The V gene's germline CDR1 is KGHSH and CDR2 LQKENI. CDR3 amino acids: CASSLAEAGVTGELFF. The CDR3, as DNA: TGTGCCAGCTCACTGGCCGAAGCAGGGGTCACCGGGGAGCTGTTTTTT.

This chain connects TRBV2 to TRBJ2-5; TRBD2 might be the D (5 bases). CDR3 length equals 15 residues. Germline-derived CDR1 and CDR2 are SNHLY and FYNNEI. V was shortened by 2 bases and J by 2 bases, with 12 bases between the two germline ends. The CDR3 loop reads CASSESSSGQETQYF. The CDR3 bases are TGTGCCAGCAGTGAAAGTAGTTCGGGACAAGAGACCCAGTACTTC.

The CDR3 loop is CASSLDYQGLDTQYF. Here the CDR3 DNA reads TGTGCCAGCAGCTTAGATTATCAGGGGTTGGATACGCAGTATTTT. This rearrangement joins TRBV11-3 to TRBJ2-3; D is perhaps TRBD1 (6 bases). Deletions cut 0 bases from V and 6 bases from J, with 13 bases between. The CDR3 contains 15 residues. Germline V gives CDR1 SGHNT, CDR2 YENEEA.

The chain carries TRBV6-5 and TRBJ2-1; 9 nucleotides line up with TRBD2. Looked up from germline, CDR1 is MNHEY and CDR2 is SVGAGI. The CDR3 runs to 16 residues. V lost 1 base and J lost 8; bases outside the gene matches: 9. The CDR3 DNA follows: TGTGCCAGCAGTTACTACCCTAGCGGGAAAAAGGATGAGCAGTTCTTC. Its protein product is CASSYYPSGKKDEQFF.

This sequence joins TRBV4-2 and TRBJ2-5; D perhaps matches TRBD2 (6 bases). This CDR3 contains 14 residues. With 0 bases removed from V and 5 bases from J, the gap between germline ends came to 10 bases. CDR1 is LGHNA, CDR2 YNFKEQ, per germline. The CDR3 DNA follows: TGTGCCAGCAGCCAAGATACTAGCCGGGAGACCCAGTACTTC. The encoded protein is CASSQDTSRETQYF.

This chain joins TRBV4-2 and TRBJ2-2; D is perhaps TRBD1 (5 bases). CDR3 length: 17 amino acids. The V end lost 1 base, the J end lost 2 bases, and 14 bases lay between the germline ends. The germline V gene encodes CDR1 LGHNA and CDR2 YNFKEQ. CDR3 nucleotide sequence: TGTGCCAGCAGCCAAGGGACATCCCGGCGAAACACCGGGGAGCTGTTTTTT. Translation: CASSQGTSRRNTGELFF.

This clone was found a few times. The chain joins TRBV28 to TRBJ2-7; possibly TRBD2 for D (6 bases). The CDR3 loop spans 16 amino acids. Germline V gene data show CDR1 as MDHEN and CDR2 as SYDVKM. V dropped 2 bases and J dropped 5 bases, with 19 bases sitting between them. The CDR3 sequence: CASSLPGLQVRDEQYF. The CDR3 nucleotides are TGTGCCAGCAGTTTACCGGGACTCCAGGTTCGGGACGAGCAGTACTTC.

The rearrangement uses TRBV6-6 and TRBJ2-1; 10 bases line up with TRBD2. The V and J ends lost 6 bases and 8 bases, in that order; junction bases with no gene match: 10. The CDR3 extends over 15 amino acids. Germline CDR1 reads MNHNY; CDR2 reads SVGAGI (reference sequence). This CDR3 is CASSILGAGGDEQFF. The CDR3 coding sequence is TGTGCCAGCAGCATCCTAGGAGCGGGAGGGGATGAGCAGTTCTTC.

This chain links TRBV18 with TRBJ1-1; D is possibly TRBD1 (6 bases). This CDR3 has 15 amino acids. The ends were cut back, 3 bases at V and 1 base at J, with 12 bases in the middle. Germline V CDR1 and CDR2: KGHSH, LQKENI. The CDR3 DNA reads TGTGCCAGCTCACCCCGTGGACAGTCGAACACTGAAGCTTTCTTT. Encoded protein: CASSPRGQSNTEAFF.

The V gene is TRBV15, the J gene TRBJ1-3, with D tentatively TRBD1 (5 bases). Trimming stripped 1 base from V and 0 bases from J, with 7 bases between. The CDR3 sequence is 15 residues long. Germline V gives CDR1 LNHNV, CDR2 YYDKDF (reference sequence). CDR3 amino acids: CATSRGQSSGNTIYF. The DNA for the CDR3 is TGTGCCACCAGCAGAGGACAGTCCTCTGGAAACACCATATATTTT. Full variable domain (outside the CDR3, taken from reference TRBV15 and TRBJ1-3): DAMVIQNPRYQVTQFGKPVTLSCSQTLNHNVMYWYQQKSSQAPKLLFHYYDKDFNNEADTPDNFQSRRPNTSFCFLDIRSPGLGDTAMYLCATSRGQSSGNTIYFGEGSWLTVV.

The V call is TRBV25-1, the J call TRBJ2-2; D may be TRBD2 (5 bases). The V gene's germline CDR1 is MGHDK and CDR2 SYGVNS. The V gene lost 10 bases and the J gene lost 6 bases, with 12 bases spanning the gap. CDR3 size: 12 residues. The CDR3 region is CATLRDPGELFF. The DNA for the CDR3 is TGTGCCACCCTCCGGGATCCCGGGGAGCTGTTTTTT.

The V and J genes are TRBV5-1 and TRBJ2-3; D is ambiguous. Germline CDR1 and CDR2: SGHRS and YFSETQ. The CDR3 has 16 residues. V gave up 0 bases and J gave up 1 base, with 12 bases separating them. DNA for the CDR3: TGCGCCAGCAGCTTGGCCCGGCTAGATGGCACAGATACGCAGTATTTT. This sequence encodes CASSLARLDGTDTQYF.

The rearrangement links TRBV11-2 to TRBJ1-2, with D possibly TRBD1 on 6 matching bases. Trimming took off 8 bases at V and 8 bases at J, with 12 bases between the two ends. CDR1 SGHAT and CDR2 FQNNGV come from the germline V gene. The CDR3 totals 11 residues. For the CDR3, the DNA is TGTGCCAGCGGCTACAGGGCAGGCTACACCTTC. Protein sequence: CASGYRAGYTF.

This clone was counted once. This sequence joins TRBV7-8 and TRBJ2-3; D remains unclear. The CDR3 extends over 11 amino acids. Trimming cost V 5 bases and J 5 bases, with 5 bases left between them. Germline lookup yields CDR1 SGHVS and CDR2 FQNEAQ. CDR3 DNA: TGTGCCAGCAGCCGTCAAGATACGCAGTATTTT. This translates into CASSRQDTQYF. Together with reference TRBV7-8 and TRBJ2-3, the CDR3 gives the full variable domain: GAGVSQSPRYKVAKRGQDVALRCDPISGHVSLFWYQQALGQGPEFLTYFQNEAQLDKSGLPSDRFFAERPEGSVSTLKIQRTQQEDSAVYLCASSRQDTQYFGPGTRLTVL.

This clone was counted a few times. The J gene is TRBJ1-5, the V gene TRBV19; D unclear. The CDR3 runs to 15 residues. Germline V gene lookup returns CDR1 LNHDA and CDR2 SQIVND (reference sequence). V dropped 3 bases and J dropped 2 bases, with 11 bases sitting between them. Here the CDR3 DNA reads TGTGCCAGTAGTATGTCGGGGAGTGGCAATCAGCCCCAGCATTTT. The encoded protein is CASSMSGSGNQPQHF. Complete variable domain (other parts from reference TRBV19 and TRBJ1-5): DGGITQSPKYLFRKEGQNVTLSCEQNLNHDAMYWYRQDPGQGLRLIYYSQIVNDFQKGDIAEGYSVSREKKESFPLTVTSAQKNPTAFYLCASSMSGSGNQPQHFGDGTRLSIL.

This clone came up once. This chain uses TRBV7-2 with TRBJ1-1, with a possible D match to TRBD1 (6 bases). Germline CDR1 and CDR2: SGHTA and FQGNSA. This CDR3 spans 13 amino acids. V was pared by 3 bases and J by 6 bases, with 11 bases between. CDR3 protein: CASSFPGVAEAFF. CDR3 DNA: TGTGCCAGCAGCTTCCCAGGGGTCGCTGAAGCTTTCTTT.

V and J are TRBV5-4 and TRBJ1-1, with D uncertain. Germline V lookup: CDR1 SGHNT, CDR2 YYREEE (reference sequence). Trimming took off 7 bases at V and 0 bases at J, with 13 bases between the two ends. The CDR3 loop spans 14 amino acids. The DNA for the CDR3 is TGTGCCAGCCGTTCCCGCGGGCTGAACACTGAAGCTTTCTTT. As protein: CASRSRGLNTEAFF.

In DNA, the CDR3 is TGTGCCAGCAGCCCGACTAGCGGGAACCGCAATGAGCAGTTCTTC. Its translation is CASSPTSGNRNEQFF. The chain has TRBV7-2 and TRBJ2-1; 11 bases fit TRBD2. The V gene end was trimmed by 5 bases and the J gene end by 6 bases; junction bases not matched to a gene: 6. Germline V gene sequence: CDR1 SGHTA, CDR2 FQGNSA. The CDR3 has 15 residues.

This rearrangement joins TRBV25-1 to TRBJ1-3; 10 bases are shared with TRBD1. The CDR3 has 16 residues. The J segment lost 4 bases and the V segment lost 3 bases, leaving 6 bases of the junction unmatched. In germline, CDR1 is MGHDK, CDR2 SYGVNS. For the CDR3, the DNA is TGTGCCAGCAGTGAGGCAGGACAGGGGGAGGGAAACACCATATATTTT. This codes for CASSEAGQGEGNTIYF. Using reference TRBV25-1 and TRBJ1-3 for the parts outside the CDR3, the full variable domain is EADIYQTPRYLVIGTGKKITLECSQTMGHDKMYWYQQDPGMELHLIHYSYGVNSTEKGDLSSESTVSRIRTEHFPLTLESARPSHTSQYLCASSEAGQGEGNTIYFGEGSWLTVV.

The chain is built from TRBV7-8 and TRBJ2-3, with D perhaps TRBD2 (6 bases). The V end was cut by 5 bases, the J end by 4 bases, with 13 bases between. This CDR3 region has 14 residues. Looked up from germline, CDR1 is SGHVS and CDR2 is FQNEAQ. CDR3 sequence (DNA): TGTGCCAGCAGCCGTCGACTAGTAGCAGATACGCAGTATTTT. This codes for CASSRRLVADTQYF.

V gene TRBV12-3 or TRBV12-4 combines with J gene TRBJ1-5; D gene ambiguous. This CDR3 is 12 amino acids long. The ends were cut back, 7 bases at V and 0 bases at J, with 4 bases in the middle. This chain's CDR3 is CASTFSNQPQHF. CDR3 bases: TGTGCCAGCACCTTTAGCAATCAGCCCCAGCATTTT.

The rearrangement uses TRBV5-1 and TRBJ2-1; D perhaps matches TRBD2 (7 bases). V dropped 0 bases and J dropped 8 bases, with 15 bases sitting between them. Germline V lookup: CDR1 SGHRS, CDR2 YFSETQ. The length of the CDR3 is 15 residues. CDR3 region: CASSLAVGGLDEQFF. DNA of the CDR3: TGCGCCAGCAGCTTGGCCGTCGGGGGGCTAGATGAGCAGTTCTTC.

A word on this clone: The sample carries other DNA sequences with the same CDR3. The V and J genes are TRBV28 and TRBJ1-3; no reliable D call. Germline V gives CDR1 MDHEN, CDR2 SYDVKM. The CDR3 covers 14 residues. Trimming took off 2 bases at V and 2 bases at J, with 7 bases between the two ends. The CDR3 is CASSLGQPGNTIYF. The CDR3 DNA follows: TGTGCCAGCAGTTTAGGGCAGCCTGGAAACACCATATATTTT.

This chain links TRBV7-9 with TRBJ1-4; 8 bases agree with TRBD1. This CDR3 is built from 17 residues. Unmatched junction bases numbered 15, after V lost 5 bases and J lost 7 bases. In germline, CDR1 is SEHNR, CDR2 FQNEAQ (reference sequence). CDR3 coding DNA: TGTGCCAGCAGCGGCGGGACAGGCTCTCCCCTAGTTGAAAAACTGTTTTTT. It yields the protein CASSGGTGSPLVEKLFF.

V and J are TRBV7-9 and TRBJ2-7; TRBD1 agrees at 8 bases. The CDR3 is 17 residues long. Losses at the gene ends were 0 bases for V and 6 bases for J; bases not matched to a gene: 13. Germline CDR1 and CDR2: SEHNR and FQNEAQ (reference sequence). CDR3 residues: CASSLALAATGAFEQYF. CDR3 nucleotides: TGTGCCAGCAGCTTAGCGTTGGCAGCGACAGGGGCTTTCGAGCAGTACTTC.